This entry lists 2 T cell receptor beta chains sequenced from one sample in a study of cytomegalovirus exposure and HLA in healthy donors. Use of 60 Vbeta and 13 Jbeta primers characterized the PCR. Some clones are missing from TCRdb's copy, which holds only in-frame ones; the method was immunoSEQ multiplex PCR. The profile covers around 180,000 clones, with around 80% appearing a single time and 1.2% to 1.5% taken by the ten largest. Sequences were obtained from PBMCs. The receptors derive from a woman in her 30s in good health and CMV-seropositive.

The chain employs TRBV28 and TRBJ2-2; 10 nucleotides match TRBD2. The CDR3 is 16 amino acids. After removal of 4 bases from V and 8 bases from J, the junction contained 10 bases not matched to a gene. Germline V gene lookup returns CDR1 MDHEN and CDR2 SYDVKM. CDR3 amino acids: CASSSPSGSLSGELFF. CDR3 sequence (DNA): TGTGCCAGCAGTTCCCCTAGCGGGAGTCTGTCGGGGGAGCTGTTTTTT.

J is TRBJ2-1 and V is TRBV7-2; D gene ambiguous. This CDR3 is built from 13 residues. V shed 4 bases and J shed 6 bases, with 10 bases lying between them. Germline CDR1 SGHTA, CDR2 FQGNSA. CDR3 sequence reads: CASSSDSANEQFF. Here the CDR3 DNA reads TGTGCCAGCAGCTCCGACTCGGCCAATGAGCAGTTCTTC. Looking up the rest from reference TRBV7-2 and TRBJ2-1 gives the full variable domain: GAGVSQSPSNKVTEKGKDVELRCDPISGHTALYWYRQSLGQGLEFLIYFQGNSAPDKSGLPSDRFSAERTGGSVSTLTIQRTQQEDSAVYLCASSSDSANEQFFGPGTRLTVL.